Shown below are 28 T cell receptor beta chains from a single sample sequenced in a study of CD8+CD57+ T cells in acquired aplastic anemia (dated 2018 in TCRdb). Sequencing was carried out with an Illumina HiSeq 2000. Genomic DNA served as template for TCR beta VDJ combination and CDR3 sequence profiling. Through fastp at Q25 and MiXCR, TCRdb rebuilt clones from the public reads, retaining in-frame beta chains. All rows with the same CDR3 protein become a single entry with the most common DNA and genes. The sample yields some 170,000 distinct CDR3 sequences; about 45% were counted once. The ten largest clones capture about 1.2% of the sample. Expansion of CD8+CD57+ cells had been shown by flow cytometry in the patients chosen for sequencing. Sequencing was done on a sample of sorted CD4+, CD8+, or CD8+CD57+ T cells (not recorded which) from PBMCs. Receptor source: a human donor with aplastic anemia.

This clonotype showed up just once. CDR3 nucleotides: TGCAGCGTTGAAGGGGCTGCGACAGGGTTAAACTACAATGAGCAGTTCTTC. This gives the protein CSVEGAATGLNYNEQFF. V is TRBV29-1 and J is TRBJ2-1; 7 bases align to TRBD1. V was clipped by 1 base and J by 3 bases; unmatched bases: 12. Germline V gene data show CDR1 as SQVTM and CDR2 as ANQGSEA. The CDR3 runs 17 residues.

The chain recombines TRBV24-1 with TRBJ1-5; tentative D call: TRBD1 (6 bases). Deletions cut 4 bases from V and 1 base from J, with 10 bases between. The CDR3 extends over 15 amino acids. Germline V gene sequence: CDR1 KGHDR, CDR2 SFDVKD. The chain's CDR3 is CATSESGTSNQPQHF. The CDR3 DNA reads TGTGCCACCAGTGAGTCAGGGACAAGCAATCAGCCCCAGCATTTT.

This clonotype was recorded at least ten times. The genes are TRBV19 and TRBJ2-1; the D is unclear. The germline V gene has CDR1 LNHDA and CDR2 SQIVND (reference sequence). The CDR3 loop spans 16 amino acids. Trimming took 7 bases from V and 3 from J, leaving 19 bases between them. CDR3 sequence (DNA): TGTGCCAGTACCGAATATAGCTGGGAACGCTACAATGAGCAGTTCTTC. Translated: CASTEYSWERYNEQFF.

The V gene is TRBV2, the J gene TRBJ2-7; no firm D call. This CDR3 is built from 15 residues. Trimming stripped 6 bases from V and 0 bases from J, with 15 bases between. In germline, CDR1 is SNHLY, CDR2 FYNNEI. The CDR3 region is CASRYGSGGSYEQYF. The CDR3 coding sequence is TGTGCCAGCAGGTACGGGTCAGGCGGCTCCTACGAGCAGTACTTC.

The rearrangement joins TRBV10-1 to TRBJ2-3, with D possibly matching TRBD2 (6 bases). Trimming took off 5 bases at V and 9 bases at J, with 12 bases between the two ends. Germline V gene lookup returns CDR1 WNHNN and CDR2 SYGVQD (reference sequence). CDR3 length: 12 amino acids. The CDR3 here is CASSPAGTTQYF. The CDR3 DNA reads as TGCGCCAGCAGTCCTGCGGGGACCACGCAGTATTTT.

Only a few counts were recorded for this clonotype. The V gene is TRBV3-1, the J gene TRBJ2-3; possibly TRBD1 or TRBD2 for D (5 bases each). The CDR3 spans 15 residues. Trimming left V 1 base short and J 4 bases short, with 12 bases between. The germline CDR1 and CDR2 sequences are LGHDT and YNNKEL (reference sequence). The CDR3 here is CASSQVLGGADTQYF. The CDR3 nucleotides are TGTGCCAGCAGCCAAGTTCTTGGGGGTGCAGATACGCAGTATTTT.

V usage is TRBV7-9 and J usage is TRBJ2-2; D is unclear. CDR1 is SEHNR, CDR2 FQNEAQ, per germline (reference sequence). V lost 1 base and J lost 7, with 10 bases in between. The CDR3 has 14 residues. CDR3 protein: CASSLDLGYGELFF. The CDR3 bases are TGTGCCAGCAGCTTAGATCTGGGTTACGGGGAGCTGTTTTTT.

This clonotype has a count of ten or more. The rearrangement joins TRBV3-1 to TRBJ1-2; D is uncertain. Germline lookup yields CDR1 LGHDT and CDR2 YNNKEL (reference sequence). Trimming took off 4 bases at V and 7 bases at J, with 19 bases between the two ends. The CDR3 has 15 residues. The CDR3 loop reads CASSLRGGGPGGYTF. CDR3 coding DNA: TGTGCCAGCAGCCTCCGGGGAGGTGGGCCGGGTGGCTACACCTTC. The complete variable domain, with remaining parts taken from reference TRBV3-1 and TRBJ1-2, reads DTAVSQTPKYLVTQMGNDKSIKCEQNLGHDTMYWYKQDSKKFLKIMFSYNNKELIINETVPNRFSPKSPDKAHLNLHINSLELGDSAVYFCASSLRGGGPGGYTFGSGTRLTVV.

The chain joins TRBV7-8 to TRBJ1-6, with a weak D call TRBD1 (6 bases). The germline V gene has CDR1 SGHVS and CDR2 FQNEAQ. Trimming took off 5 bases at V and 5 bases at J, with 19 bases between the two ends. CDR3 length equals 17 residues. CDR3 DNA sequence: TGTGCCAGCAGCCCAACAGCGGGGGGCGCGAATAATTCACCCCTCCACTTT. Its protein product is CASSPTAGGANNSPLHF.

The chain couples TRBV7-9 to TRBJ2-1; 11 bases are a match to TRBD2. The germline gives CDR1 SEHNR, CDR2 FQNEAQ (reference sequence). The CDR3 extends over 12 amino acids. V shed 5 bases, J shed 10 bases, and the junction held 1 base outside the gene matches. CDR3 bases: TGTGCCAGCAGCCGGACTAGCGGGGAGCAGTTCTTC. This encodes CASSRTSGEQFF.

The J gene is TRBJ2-7, the V gene TRBV11-1; D may match TRBD1 or TRBD2 (5 bases each). The germline gives CDR1 SGHAT, CDR2 FQDESV (reference sequence). The CDR3 is 15 amino acids. V lost 4 bases to trimming and J lost 2 bases, with 15 bases between them. The CDR3 reads CASSSLGTGTYEQYF. The DNA of the CDR3 is TGTGCCAGCAGCTCACTAGGGACCGGTACCTACGAGCAGTACTTC.

This clonotype was picked up many times. The V call is TRBV12-3 or TRBV12-4, the J call TRBJ1-5, with 7 positions matching TRBD1. This CDR3 is built from 13 residues. V lost 9 bases to trimming and J lost 4 bases; unmatched junction nucleotides: 6. CDR3 in DNA: TGTGCCAGTAAAACAGGGGTTAATCAGCCCCAGCATTTT. This sequence encodes CASKTGVNQPQHF.

The sample holds many counts of this clonotype. In DNA, the CDR3 is TGTGCCAGCAGCTTTGACTCCACTGAAGCTTTCTTT. Translation: CASSFDSTEAFF. V gene TRBV7-2 combines with J gene TRBJ1-1; D not certain. The ends were cut back, 3 bases at V and 4 bases at J, with 6 bases in the middle. Germline CDR1 is SGHTA and CDR2 is FQGNSA. The CDR3 contains 12 residues.

This clonotype was recorded many times. The chain links TRBV6-5 to TRBJ2-5, with unresolved D. The V gene's germline CDR1 is MNHEY and CDR2 SVGAGI. V was clipped by 6 bases and J by 0 bases, with 8 bases between them. The CDR3 has 13 amino acids. For the CDR3, the DNA is TGTGCCAGCAGGCCAAGTTACCAAGAGACCCAGTACTTC. This encodes CASRPSYQETQYF.

This clonotype has just a few counts. The genes are TRBV3-1 and TRBJ1-4; TRBD1 is a possible D gene (5 bases). In germline, CDR1 is LGHDT, CDR2 YNNKEL (reference sequence). V was cut by 0 bases and J by 8 bases, with 13 bases left in between. This CDR3 region has 15 residues. The chain's CDR3 is CASSQDGQKGEKLFF. CDR3 sequence (DNA): TGTGCCAGCAGCCAAGATGGCCAAAAGGGGGAAAAACTGTTTTTT.

The chain has TRBV20-1 and TRBJ2-1, with D hard to call. CDR3 size: 14 residues. Germline CDR1 DFQATT, CDR2 SNEGSKA (reference sequence). The V end lost 3 bases, the J end lost 4 bases, and 13 bases lay between the germline ends. The CDR3 is CSARILVSYNEQFF. In nucleotides, the CDR3 is TGCAGTGCTAGGATCCTAGTAAGTTACAATGAGCAGTTCTTC.

This clonotype showed up many times. The CDR3 is CASSSSRGVSNQPQHF. DNA of the CDR3: TGTGCCAGCAGCTCGTCGAGGGGGGTGAGCAATCAGCCCCAGCATTTT. The rearrangement links TRBV7-8 to TRBJ1-5; TRBD1 might be the D (6 bases). V was cut by 4 bases and J by 1 base, with 14 bases left in between. This CDR3 spans 16 amino acids. CDR1 and CDR2 from the germline V gene are SGHVS and FQNEAQ.

The chain combines TRBV7-2 with TRBJ2-5; possible D gene TRBD1, 6 bases. The CDR3 has 14 residues. The V end lost 5 bases, the J end lost 5 bases, and 15 bases lay between the germline ends. The germline V gene encodes CDR1 SGHTA and CDR2 FQGNSA. DNA of the CDR3: TGTGCCAGCAGCGTACCTGGGACATTGGAGACCCAGTACTTC. Its protein is CASSVPGTLETQYF.

This clonotype came up a few times. J is TRBJ1-6 and V is TRBV19, with D unresolved. CDR1 is LNHDA and CDR2 is SQIVND in the germline V gene (reference sequence). The CDR3 covers 14 residues. Trimming stripped 5 bases from V and 5 bases from J, with 10 bases between. CDR3 region: CASSWTVDNSPLHF. Written as DNA, the CDR3 is TGTGCCAGTAGTTGGACGGTCGATAATTCACCCCTCCACTTT.

V usage is TRBV2 and J usage is TRBJ1-3; tentative D call: TRBD1 (5 bases). Germline CDR1 and CDR2: SNHLY and FYNNEI. This CDR3 contains 14 residues. V lost 8 bases to trimming and J lost 9 bases, with 20 bases between them. The CDR3: CASDAGLAGGTIYF. The CDR3 region has the DNA TGTGCCAGCGACGCCGGACTAGCGGGGGGCACCATATATTTT.

As concerns this clonotype: A much larger clone sits a single nucleotide away, making a read error possible. The chain employs TRBV11-2 and TRBJ2-7, with TRBD2 as a possible D gene (6 bases). This CDR3 contains 16 residues. Trimming shortened V by 1 base and J by 5 bases, and 18 bases separated the two germline ends. CDR1 is SGHAT, CDR2 FQNNGV, per germline. The CDR3 region has the DNA TGTGCCAGCAGCTTAGGCAAGGGGAGGCGTCTTGACGAGCAGTACTTC. This encodes CASSLGKGRRLDEQYF.

This clonotype was observed at least ten times. This chain links TRBV5-1 with TRBJ2-3; the match to TRBD2 covers 8 bases. The CDR3 loop spans 14 amino acids. CDR1 SGHRS and CDR2 YFSETQ come from the germline V gene. V gave up 6 bases and J gave up 0 bases; unmatched junction bases: 3. The DNA of the CDR3 is TGCGCCAGCAATCTAGCGGGCAGCACAGATACGCAGTATTTT. This encodes CASNLAGSTDTQYF.

Worth noting for this clonotype: This CDR3 fails to terminate in the conserved phenylalanine or tryptophan, so it likely reflects a read error. The DNA is omitted, as the CDR3 cannot be located on it reliably, and the CDR3 follows TCRdb's listing. V is TRBV10-1 and J is TRBJ2-1; TRBD1 is taken as the D call from the table, unchecked against the DNA. Germline lookup yields CDR1 WNHNN and CDR2 SYGVQD (reference sequence). The CDR3 is 15 amino acids in total, end residues counted. CDR3 region: CASSDPGGSRNEQSY.

Details on this clonotype: This clone may be a read error of a much larger clone one base away. The chain joins TRBV9 to TRBJ2-3; tentative D call: TRBD1 (6 bases). The germline V and J ends were trimmed by 7 bases and 0 bases, with 15 bases remaining between them. The CDR3 runs to 15 residues. The germline V gene encodes CDR1 SGDLS and CDR2 YYNGEE. CDR3 amino acids: CASGPWDTSTDTQYF. CDR3 in DNA: TGTGCCAGCGGCCCTTGGGACACCAGCACAGATACGCAGTATTTT.

The J gene is TRBJ1-5, the V gene TRBV20-1; 10 bases are a match to TRBD1. Losses at the gene ends were 4 bases for V and 7 bases for J; bases not matched to a gene: 10. Germline values: CDR1 DFQATT, CDR2 SNEGSKA (reference sequence). CDR3 length: 15 residues. The CDR3 loop is CSANLRTGGRQPQHF. The DNA of the CDR3 is TGCAGTGCTAATTTGAGGACAGGGGGGAGACAGCCCCAGCATTTT.

V and J are TRBV7-9 and TRBJ2-7; TRBD1 aligns across 9 bases. V lost 5 bases to trimming and J lost 5 bases; unmatched junction nucleotides: 4. This CDR3 spans 13 amino acids. Per the germline V gene, CDR1 is SEHNR and CDR2 is FQNEAQ (reference sequence). The CDR3 is CASSLQGAHEQYF. CDR3 bases: TGTGCCAGCAGCCTACAGGGGGCCCACGAGCAGTACTTC. Full variable domain (rest looked up from reference TRBV7-9 and TRBJ2-7): DTGVSQNPRHKITKRGQNVTFRCDPISEHNRLYWYRQTLGQGPEFLTYFQNEAQLEKSRLLSDRFSAERPKGSFSTLEIQRTEQGDSAMYLCASSLQGAHEQYFGPGTRLTVT.

This clonotype was observed many times. Here the CDR3 reads CASSPLGVALETQYF. CDR3 coding DNA: TGTGCCAGCAGCCCCCTCGGGGTAGCGTTAGAGACCCAGTACTTC. The genes are TRBV9 and TRBJ2-5, with TRBD2 as a possible D gene (5 bases). This CDR3 spans 15 amino acids. Germline CDR1 and CDR2: SGDLS and YYNGEE. The V end was cut by 4 bases, the J end by 4 bases, with 17 bases between. The entire variable domain, with the rest obtained from reference TRBV9 and TRBJ2-5, is as follows: DSGVTQTPKHLITATGQRVTLRCSPRSGDLSVYWYQQSLDQGLQFLIQYYNGEERAKGNILERFSAQQFPDLHSELNLSSLELGDSALYFCASSPLGVALETQYFGPGTRLLVL.

In this sample, this clonotype turned up a few times. Just one base apart from a much larger clone, this may be a read error. No conserved phenylalanine or tryptophan is present at the end of the CDR3, so a read error is the likely explanation. The genes are TRBV12-3 or TRBV12-4 and TRBJ1-2; D possibly corresponds to TRBD1 (5 bases). The length of the CDR3 is 14 residues. The V and J ends lost 5 bases and 8 bases respectively, with 18 bases between them. This chain's CDR3 is CASSQDSRTSGYTL. In nucleotides, the CDR3 is TGTGCCAGCAGTCAAGACAGCCGCACAAGCGGCTACACCCTC.